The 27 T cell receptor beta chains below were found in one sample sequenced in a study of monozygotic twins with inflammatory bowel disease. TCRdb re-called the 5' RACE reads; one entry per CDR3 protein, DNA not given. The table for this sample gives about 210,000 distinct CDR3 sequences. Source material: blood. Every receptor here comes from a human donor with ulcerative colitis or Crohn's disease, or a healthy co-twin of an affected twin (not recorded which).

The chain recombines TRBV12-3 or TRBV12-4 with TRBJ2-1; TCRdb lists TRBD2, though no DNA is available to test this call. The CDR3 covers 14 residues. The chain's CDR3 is CAITEGLAVGEQFF.

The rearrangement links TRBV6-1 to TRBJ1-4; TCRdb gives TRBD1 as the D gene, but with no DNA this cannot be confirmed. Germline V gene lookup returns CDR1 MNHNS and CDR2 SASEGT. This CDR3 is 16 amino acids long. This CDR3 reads CASSPFGQGGNEKLFF.

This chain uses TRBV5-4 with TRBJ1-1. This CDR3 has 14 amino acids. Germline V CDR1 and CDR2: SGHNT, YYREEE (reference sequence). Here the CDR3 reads CASSLARSQTEAFF. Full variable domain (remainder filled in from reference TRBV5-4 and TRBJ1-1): ETGVTQSPTHLIKTRGQQVTLRCSSQSGHNTVSWYQQALGQGPQFIFQYYREEENGRGNFPPRFSGLQFPNYSSELNVNALELDDSALYLCASSLARSQTEAFFGQGTRLTVV.

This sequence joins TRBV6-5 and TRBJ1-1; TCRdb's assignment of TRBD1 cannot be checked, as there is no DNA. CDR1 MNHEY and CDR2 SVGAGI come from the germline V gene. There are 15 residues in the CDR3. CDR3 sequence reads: CASSYGAGTNTEAFF.

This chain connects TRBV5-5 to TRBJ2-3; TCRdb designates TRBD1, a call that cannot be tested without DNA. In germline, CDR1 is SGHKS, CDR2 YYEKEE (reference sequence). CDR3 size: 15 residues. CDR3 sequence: CASSPPGTSPDTQYF.

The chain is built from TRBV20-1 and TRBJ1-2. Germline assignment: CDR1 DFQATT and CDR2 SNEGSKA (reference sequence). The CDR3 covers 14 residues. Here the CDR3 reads CSARDFGQNYGYTF.

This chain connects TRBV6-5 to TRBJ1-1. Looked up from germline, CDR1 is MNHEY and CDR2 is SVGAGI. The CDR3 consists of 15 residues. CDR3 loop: CASSYLAGVKTEAFF.

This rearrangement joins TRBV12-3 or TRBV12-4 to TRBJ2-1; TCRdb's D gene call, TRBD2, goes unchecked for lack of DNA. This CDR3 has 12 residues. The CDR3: CASRLAGALMLF.

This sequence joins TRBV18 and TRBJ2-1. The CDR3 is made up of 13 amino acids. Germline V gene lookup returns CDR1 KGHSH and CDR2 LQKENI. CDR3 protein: CASSPGTQLEQFF.

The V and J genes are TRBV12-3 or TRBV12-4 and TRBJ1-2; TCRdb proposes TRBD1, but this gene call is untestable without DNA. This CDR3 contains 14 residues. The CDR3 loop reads CASSFRRQVDGYTF.

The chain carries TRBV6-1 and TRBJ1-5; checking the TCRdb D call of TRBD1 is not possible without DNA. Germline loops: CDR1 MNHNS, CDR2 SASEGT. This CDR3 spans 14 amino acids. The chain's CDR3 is CAGSIQAYNQPQHF.

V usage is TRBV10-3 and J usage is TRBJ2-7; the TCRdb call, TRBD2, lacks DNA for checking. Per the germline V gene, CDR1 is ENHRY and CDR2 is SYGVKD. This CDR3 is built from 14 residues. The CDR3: CAISERADSYEQYF.

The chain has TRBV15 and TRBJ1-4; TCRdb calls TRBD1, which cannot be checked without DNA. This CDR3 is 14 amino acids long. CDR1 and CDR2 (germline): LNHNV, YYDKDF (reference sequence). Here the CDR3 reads CATSRDRGTEKLFF.

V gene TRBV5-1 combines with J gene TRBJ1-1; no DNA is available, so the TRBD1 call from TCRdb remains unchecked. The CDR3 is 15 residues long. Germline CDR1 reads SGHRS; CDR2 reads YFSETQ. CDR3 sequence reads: CASSMTGMGNTEAFF.

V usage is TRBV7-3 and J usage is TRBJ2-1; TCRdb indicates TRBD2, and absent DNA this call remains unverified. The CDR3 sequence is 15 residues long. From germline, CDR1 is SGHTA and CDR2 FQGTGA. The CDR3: CASSLIAGSNNEQFF.

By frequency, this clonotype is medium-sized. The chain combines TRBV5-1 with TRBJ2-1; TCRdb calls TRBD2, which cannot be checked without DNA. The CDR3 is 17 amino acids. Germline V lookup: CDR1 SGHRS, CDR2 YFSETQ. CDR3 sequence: CASSFRGTSGRYNEQFF.

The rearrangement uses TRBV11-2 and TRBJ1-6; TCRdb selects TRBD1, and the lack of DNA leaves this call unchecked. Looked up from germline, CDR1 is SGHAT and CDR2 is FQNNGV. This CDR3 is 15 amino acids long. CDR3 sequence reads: CASSPRTGADSPLHF.

The CDR3 sequence: CASSLGENGYTF. This chain uses TRBV7-9 with TRBJ1-2. Germline CDR1 SEHNR, CDR2 FQNEAQ (reference sequence). The CDR3 is 12 amino acids. Full variable domain (rest looked up from reference TRBV7-9 and TRBJ1-2): DTGVSQNPRHKITKRGQNVTFRCDPISEHNRLYWYRQTLGQGPEFLTYFQNEAQLEKSRLLSDRFSAERPKGSFSTLEIQRTEQGDSAMYLCASSLGENGYTFGSGTRLTVV.

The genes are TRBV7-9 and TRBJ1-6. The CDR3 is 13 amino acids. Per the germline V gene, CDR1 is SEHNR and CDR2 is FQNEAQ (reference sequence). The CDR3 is CASSFGLLSPLHF.

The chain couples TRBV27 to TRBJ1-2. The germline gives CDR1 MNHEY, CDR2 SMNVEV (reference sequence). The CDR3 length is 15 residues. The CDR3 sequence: CASSSRRSFNYGYTF.

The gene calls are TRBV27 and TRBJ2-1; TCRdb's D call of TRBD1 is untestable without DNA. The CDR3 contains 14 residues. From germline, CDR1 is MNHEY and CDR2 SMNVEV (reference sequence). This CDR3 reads CASSYGIRGNEQFF.

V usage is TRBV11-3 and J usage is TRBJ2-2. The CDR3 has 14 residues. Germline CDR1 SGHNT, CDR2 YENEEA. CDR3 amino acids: CASSLTIDTGELFF.

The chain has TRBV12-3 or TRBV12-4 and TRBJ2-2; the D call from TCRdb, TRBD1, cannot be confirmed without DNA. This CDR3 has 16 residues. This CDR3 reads CASSSGTGGASGELFF.

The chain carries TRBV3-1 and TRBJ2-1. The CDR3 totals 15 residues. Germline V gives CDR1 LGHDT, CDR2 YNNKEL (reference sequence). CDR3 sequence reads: CASTSRGNNKDEQFF.

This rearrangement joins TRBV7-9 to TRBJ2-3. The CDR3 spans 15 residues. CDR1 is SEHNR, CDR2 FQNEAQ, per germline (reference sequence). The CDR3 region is CASTTGWGSTDTQYF. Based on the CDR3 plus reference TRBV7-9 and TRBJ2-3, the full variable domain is DTGVSQNPRHKITKRGQNVTFRCDPISEHNRLYWYRQTLGQGPEFLTYFQNEAQLEKSRLLSDRFSAERPKGSFSTLEIQRTEQGDSAMYLCASTTGWGSTDTQYFGPGTRLTVL.

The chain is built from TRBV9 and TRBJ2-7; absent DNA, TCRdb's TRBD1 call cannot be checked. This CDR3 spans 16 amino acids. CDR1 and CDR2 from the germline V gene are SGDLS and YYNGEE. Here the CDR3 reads CASSVAPGELSYEQYF.

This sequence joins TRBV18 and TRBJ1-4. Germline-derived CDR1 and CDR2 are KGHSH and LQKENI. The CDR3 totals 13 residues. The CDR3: CASSRTNNEKLFF.